A selection of T cell receptor beta chains follows, all from one sample in a study of T cells in Graves' hyperthyroidism and ophthalmopathy. TCRdb recomputed calls from the multiplex PCR reads with MiXCR, one row per CDR3 protein. The sample holds hundreds of thousands of distinct CDR3 sequences, 14% seen once. Sequenced sample: blood. All receptors derive from a woman between 45 and 60 years old with Graves' ophthalmopathy. CDR3s include the opening cysteine and the closing phenylalanine or tryptophan. D genes are given only for firm matches. Clone size is stated in some rows and not others, as once, few, many or a class when expanded.

j_call cdr3_length d_call clone_size v_call cdr3_aa cdr3_nt
TRBJ1-6 14 . many TRBV7-9 CASSYLGGDSPLHF TGTGCCAGCAGCTACCTCGGCGGAGATTCACCCCTCCACTTT
TRBJ2-1 14 . . TRBV7-2 CASTRYSADNEQFF TGTGCCAGCACTCGGTATAGCGCCGACAATGAGCAGTTCTTC
TRBJ2-1 16 TRBD2 many TRBV7-8 CASSLAFGRRLSEQFF TGTGCCAGCAGCTTAGCGTTCGGGAGGAGATTAAGTGAGCAGTTCTTC
TRBJ1-5 18 TRBD1 once TRBV19 CASSIDALRQGAGQPQHF TGTGCCAGTAGTATAGACGCCCTCAGACAGGGGGCAGGTCAGCCCCAGCATTTT
TRBJ2-3 14 . few TRBV6-1 CASRTLARTDTQYF TGTGCCAGCAGGACCCTAGCGCGCACAGATACGCAGTATTTT
TRBJ2-5 15 . . TRBV6-1 CASTENGRVVGTQYF TGTGCCAGCACCGAAAATGGCAGGGTCGTGGGGACCCAGTACTTC
TRBJ2-3 14 . many TRBV2 CASRLGQDFDTQYF TGTGCCAGCAGGTTGGGCCAGGATTTCGATACGCAGTATTTT
TRBJ2-5 14 TRBD2 . TRBV7-9 CASSSLAGDETQYF TGTGCCAGCAGCTCACTAGCGGGAGACGAGACCCAGTACTTC
TRBJ2-1 18 TRBD2 many TRBV7-3 CASSLGGTSGRESNEQFF TGTGCCAGCAGCTTAGGGGGGACTAGCGGGAGAGAGTCCAATGAGCAGTTCTTC
TRBJ2-7 14 . many TRBV12-3/TRBV12-4 CASSLADQGYEQYF TGTGCCAGCAGTTTAGCGGACCAGGGCTACGAGCAGTACTTC
TRBJ2-7 15 . few TRBV7-9 CASSSTNRVGYEQYF TGTGCCAGCAGCTCTACGAACAGGGTCGGGTACGAGCAGTACTTC
TRBJ2-1 17 TRBD2 many TRBV20-1 CSARVAGGPESYNEQFF TGCAGTGCTAGAGTAGCGGGAGGGCCGGAAAGTTACAATGAGCAGTTCTTC
TRBJ1-2 16 . many TRBV30 CAWSLWQGESNYGYTF TGTGCCTGGAGTCTATGGCAGGGTGAATCCAACTATGGCTACACCTTC
TRBJ1-2 15 TRBD1 . TRBV5-1 CASSSEPGQSYGYTF TGCGCCAGCAGCAGCGAGCCGGGACAGAGTTATGGCTACACCTTC
TRBJ1-5 15 . few TRBV4-1 CASSHPGTRNQPQHF TGCGCCAGCAGCCACCCCGGGACACGCAATCAGCCCCAGCATTTT
TRBJ2-7 15 . many TRBV7-9 CASSIRDQRAYEQYF TGTGCCAGCAGCATTAGGGATCAGCGCGCCTACGAGCAGTACTTC
TRBJ2-1 16 TRBD2 many TRBV27 CASSSETSGRYHEQFF TGTGCCAGCAGTTCAGAGACTAGCGGGAGATACCATGAGCAGTTCTTC